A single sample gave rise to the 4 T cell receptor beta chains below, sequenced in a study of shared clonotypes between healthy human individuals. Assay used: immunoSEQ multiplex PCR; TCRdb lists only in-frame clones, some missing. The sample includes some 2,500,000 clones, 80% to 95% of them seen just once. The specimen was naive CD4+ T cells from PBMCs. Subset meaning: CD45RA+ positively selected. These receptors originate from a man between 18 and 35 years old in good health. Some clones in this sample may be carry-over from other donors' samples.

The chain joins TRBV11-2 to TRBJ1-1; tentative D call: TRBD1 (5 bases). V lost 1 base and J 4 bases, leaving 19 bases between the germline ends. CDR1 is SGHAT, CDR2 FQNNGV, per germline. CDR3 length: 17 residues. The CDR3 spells CASSLGTSRGWLTEAFF. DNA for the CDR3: TGTGCCAGCAGCTTAGGGACATCGAGGGGTTGGCTCACTGAAGCTTTCTTT.

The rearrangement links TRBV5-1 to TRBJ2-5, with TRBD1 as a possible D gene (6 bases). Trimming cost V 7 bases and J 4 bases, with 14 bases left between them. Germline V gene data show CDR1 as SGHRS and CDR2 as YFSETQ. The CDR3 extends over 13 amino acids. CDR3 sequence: CASGKTGTETQYF. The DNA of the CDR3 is TGCGCCAGCGGAAAAACAGGGACAGAGACCCAGTACTTC.

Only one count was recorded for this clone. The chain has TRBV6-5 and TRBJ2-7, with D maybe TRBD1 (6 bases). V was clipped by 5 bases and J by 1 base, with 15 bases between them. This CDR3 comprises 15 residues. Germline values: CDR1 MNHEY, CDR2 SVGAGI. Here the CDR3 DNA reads TGTGCCAGCAGTACCTCCCCACAGGGTTCCTACGAGCAGTACTTC. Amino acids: CASSTSPQGSYEQYF.

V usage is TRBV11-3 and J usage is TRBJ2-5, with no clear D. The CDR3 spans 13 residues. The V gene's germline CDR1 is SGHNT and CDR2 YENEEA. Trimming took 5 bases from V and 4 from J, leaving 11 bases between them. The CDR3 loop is CASSAEGLETQYF. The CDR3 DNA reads TGTGCCAGCAGCGCCGAAGGTTTAGAGACCCAGTACTTC.